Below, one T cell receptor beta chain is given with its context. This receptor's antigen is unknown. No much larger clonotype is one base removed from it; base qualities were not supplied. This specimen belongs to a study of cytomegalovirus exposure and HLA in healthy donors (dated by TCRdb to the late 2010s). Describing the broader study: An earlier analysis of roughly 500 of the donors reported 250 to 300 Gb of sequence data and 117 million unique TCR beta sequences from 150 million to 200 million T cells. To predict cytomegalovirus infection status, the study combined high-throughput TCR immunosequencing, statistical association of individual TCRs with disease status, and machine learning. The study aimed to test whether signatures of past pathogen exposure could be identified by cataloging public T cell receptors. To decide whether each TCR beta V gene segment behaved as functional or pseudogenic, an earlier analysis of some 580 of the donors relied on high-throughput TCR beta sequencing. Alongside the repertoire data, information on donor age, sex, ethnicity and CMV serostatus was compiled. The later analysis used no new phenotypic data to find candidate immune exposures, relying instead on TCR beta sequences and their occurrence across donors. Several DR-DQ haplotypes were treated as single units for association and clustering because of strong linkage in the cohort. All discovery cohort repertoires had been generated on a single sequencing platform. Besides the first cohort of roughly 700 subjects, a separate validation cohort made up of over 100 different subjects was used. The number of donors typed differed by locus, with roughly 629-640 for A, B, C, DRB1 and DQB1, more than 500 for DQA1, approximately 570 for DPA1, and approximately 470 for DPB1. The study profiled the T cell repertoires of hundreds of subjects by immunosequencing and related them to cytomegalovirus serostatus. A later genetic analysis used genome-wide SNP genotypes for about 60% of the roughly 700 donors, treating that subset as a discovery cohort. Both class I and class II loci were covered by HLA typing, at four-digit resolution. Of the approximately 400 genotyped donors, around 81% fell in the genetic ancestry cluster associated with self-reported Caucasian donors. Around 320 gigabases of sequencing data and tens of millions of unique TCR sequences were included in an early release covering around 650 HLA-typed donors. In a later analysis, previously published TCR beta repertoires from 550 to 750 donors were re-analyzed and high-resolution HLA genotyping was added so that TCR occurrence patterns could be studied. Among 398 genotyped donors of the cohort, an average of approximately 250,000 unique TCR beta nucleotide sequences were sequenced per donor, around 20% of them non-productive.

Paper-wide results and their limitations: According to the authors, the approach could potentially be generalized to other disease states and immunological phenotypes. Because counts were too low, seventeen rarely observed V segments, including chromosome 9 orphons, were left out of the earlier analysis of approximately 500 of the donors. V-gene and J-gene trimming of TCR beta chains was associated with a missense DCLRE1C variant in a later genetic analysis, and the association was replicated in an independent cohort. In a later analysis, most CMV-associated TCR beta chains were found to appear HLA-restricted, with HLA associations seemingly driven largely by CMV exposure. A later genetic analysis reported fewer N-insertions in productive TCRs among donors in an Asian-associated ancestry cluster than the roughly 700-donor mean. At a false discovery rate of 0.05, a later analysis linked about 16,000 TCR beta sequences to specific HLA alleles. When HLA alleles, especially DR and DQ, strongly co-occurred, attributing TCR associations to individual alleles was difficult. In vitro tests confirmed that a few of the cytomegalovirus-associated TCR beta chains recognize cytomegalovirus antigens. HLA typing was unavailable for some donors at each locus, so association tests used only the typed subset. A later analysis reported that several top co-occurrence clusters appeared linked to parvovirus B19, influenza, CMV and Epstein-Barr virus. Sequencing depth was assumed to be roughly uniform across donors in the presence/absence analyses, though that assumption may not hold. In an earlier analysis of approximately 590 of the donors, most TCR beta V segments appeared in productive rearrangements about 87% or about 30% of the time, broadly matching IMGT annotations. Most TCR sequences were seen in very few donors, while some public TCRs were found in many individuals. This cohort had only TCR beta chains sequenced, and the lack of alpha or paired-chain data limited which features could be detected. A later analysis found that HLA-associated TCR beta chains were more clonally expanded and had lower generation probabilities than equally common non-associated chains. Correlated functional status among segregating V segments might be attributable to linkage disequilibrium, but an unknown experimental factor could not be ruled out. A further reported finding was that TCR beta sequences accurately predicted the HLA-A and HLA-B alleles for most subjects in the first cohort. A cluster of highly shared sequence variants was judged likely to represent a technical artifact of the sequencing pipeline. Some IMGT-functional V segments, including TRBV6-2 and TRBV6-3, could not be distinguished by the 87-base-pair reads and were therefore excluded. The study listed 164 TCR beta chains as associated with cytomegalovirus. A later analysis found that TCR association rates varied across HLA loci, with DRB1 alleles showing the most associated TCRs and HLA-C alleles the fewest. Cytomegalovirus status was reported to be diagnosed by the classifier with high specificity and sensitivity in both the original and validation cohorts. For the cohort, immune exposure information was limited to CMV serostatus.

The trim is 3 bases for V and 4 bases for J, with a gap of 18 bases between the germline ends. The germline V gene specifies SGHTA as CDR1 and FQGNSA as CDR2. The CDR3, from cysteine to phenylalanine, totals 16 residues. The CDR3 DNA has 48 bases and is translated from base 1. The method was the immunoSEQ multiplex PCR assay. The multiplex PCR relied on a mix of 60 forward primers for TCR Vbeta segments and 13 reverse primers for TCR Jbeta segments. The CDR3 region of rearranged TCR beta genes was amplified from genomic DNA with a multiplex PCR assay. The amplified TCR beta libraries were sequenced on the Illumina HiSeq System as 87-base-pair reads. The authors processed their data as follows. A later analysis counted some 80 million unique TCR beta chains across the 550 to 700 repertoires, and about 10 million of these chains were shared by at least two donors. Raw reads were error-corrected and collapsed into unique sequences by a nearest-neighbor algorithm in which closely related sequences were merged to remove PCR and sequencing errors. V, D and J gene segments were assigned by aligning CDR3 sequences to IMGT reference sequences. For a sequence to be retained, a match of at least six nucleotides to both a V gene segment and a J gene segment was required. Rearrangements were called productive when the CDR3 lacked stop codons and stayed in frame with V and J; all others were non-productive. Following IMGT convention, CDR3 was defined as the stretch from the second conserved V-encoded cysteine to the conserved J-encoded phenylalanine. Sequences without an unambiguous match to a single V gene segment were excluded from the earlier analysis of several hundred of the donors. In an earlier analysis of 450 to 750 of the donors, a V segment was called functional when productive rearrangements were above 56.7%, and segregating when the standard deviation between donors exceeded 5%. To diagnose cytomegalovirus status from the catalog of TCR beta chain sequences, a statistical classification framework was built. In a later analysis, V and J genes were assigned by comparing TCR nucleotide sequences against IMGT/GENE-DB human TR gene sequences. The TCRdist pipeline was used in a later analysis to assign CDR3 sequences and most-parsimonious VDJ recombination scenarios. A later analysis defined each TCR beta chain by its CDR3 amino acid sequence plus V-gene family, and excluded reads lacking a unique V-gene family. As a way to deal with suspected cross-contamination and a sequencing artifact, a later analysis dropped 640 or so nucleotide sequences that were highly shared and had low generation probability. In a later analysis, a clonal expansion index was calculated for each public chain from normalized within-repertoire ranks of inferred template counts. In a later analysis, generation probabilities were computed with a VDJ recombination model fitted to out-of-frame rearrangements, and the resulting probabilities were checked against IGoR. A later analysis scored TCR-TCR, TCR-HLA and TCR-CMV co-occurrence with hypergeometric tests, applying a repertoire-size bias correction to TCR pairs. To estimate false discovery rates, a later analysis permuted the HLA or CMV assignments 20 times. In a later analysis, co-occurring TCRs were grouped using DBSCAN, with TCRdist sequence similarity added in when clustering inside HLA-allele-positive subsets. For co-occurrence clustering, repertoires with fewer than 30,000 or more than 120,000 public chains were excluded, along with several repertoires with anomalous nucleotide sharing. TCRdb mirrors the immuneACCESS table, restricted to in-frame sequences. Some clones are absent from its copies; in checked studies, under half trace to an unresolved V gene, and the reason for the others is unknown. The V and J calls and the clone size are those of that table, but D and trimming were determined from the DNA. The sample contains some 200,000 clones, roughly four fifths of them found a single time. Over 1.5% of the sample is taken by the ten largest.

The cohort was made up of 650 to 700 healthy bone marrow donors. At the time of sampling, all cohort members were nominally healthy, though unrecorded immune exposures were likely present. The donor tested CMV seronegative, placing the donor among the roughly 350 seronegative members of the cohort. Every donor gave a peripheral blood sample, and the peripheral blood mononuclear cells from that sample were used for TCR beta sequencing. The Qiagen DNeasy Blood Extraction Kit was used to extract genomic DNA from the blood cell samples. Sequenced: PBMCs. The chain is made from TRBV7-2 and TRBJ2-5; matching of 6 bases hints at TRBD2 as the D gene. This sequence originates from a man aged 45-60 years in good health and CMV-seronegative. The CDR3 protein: CASSFGFLALVETQYF. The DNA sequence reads TGTGCCAGCAGCTTCGGCTTCCTAGCGCTGGTAGAGACCCAGTACTTC. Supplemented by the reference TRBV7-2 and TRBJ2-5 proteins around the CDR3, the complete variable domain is GAGVSQSPSNKVTEKGKDVELRCDPISGHTALYWYRQSLGQGLEFLIYFQGNSAPDKSGLPSDRFSAERTGGSVSTLTIQRTQQEDSAVYLCASSFGFLALVETQYFGPGTRLLVL.